This entry concerns a single T cell receptor beta chain. The data are from a study of CD8 T cells in Susac syndrome. An input of about 0.5 to 1 ug of RNA was subjected to reverse transcription using random hexamers. TCRdb reanalysed the immunoSEQ multiplex PCR reads using MiXCR and keeps one entry per CDR3 protein. The profile shows roughly 200,000 distinct CDR3 sequences, 90% to 95% of them singletons. The CDR3 runs 11 residues. Germline-derived CDR1 and CDR2 are SQVTM and ANQGSEA. The V and J ends lost 8 bases and 9 bases, in that order; junction bases with no gene match: 4. This sequence joins TRBV29-1 and TRBJ2-1, with 10 bases fitting TRBD2. Input material: CD4+ T cells from PBMCs. The clonotype originates from a human donor with Susac syndrome. The CDR3 loop is CSQLAGIEQFF. The CDR3 coding sequence is TGCAGCCAACTAGCGGGAATTGAGCAGTTCTTC.